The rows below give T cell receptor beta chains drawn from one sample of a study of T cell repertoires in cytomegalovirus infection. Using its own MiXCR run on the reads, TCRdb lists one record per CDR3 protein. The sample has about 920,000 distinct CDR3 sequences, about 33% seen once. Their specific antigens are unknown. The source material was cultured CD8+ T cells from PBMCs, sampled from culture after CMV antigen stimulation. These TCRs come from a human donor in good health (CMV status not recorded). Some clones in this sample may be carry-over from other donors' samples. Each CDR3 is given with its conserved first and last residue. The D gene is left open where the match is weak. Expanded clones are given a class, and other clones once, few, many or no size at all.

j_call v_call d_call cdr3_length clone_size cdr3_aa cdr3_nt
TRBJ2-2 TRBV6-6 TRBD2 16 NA CAGGVAGVSNTGELFF TGTGCCGGGGGGGTAGCGGGGGTTTCGAACACCGGGGAGCTGTTTTTT
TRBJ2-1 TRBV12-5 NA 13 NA CASGGGVLNEQFF TGTGCTAGTGGTGGAGGAGTTCTCAATGAGCAGTTCTTC
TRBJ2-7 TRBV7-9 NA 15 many CASSLTDRMGYEQYF TGTGCCAGCAGCTTAACCGACAGGATGGGCTACGAGCAGTACTTC
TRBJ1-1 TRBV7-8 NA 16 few CASSSDPGPGNTEAFF TGTGCCAGCAGCTCGGATCCGGGACCAGGGAACACTGAAGCTTTCTTT
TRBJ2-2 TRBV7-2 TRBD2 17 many CASSSATSGGSTGELFF TGTGCCAGCAGCTCAGCTACTAGCGGGGGCTCCACCGGGGAGCTGTTTTTT
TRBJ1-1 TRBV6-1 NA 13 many CASKYMLNTEAFF TGTGCCAGCAAATACATGTTGAACACTGAAGCTTTCTTT
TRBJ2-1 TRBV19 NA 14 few CASSRRGTYNEQFF TGTGCCAGTAGTCGCAGGGGTACCTACAATGAGCAGTTCTTC
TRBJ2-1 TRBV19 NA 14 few CASSTGPKHNEQFF TGTGCCAGTAGTACGGGACCGAAACACAATGAGCAGTTCTTC
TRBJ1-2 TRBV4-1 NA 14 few CASSQGDSNYGYTF TGCGCCAGCAGCCAAGGTGACAGCAACTATGGCTACACCTTC
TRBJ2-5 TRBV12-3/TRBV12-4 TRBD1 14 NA CASSQQGAQETQYF TGTGCCAGCAGTCAACAGGGGGCACAGGAGACCCAGTACTTC
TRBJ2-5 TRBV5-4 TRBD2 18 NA CASRLSAVLAGDQETQYF TGTGCCAGCAGATTAAGCGCAGTCCTAGCGGGCGACCAAGAGACCCAGTACTTC
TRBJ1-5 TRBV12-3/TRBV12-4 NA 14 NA CASSTDGNNQPQHF TGTGCCAGCAGCACGGACGGAAACAATCAGCCCCAGCATTTT
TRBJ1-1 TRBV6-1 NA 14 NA CVSSKRATNTEAFF TGTGTCAGCAGTAAAAGGGCAACGAACACTGAAGCTTTCTTT
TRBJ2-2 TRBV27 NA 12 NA CASESNTGELFF TGTGCCAGCGAGTCGAACACCGGGGAGCTGTTTTTT
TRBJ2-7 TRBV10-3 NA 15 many CAISAQGRLRDEQYF TGTGCCATCAGTGCACAGGGACGACTCCGGGACGAGCAGTACTTC
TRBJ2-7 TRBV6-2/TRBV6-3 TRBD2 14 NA CAIRGLAEDYEQYF TGTGCCATCCGTGGACTAGCGGAGGACTACGAGCAGTACTTC
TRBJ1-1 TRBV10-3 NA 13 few CAIKAEGNTEAFF TGTGCCATCAAGGCAGAAGGGAACACTGAAGCTTTCTTT
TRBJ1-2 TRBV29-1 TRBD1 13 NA CSVEKGQGGGYTF TGCAGCGTTGAAAAAGGACAGGGTGGAGGCTACACCTTC
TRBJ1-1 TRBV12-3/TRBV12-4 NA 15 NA CASSFTGVGNTEAFF TGTGCCAGCAGTTTCACGGGAGTGGGGAACACTGAAGCTTTCTTT
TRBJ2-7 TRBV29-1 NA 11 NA CSARKRNEQYF TGCAGCGCCCGAAAGAGGAACGAGCAGTACTTC
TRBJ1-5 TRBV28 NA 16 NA CASSILEEGIGKPQHF TGTGCCAGCAGTATACTCGAAGAGGGGATAGGGAAGCCCCAGCATTTT
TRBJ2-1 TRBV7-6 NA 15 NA CASSPQGLGWNEQFF TGTGCCAGCAGCCCTCAAGGGCTGGGATGGAATGAGCAGTTCTTC